One and the same sample provided the 10 T cell receptor beta chains below, sequenced in a study of T cell repertoires in cytomegalovirus infection. TCRdb processed the reads anew with MiXCR; each CDR3 protein has one entry. Of approximately 83,000 distinct CDR3 sequences in the sample, approximately 24% were seen once. Antigen specificity for these receptors is unknown. Sequencing used CD8+ T cells from cultured PBMCs, obtained from culture after CMV antigen stimulation. These receptors originate from a human donor in good health (CMV status not recorded). Some clones in this sample may be carry-over from other donors' samples.

This chain connects TRBV6-2 or TRBV6-3 to TRBJ1-1; D remains unclear. The germline CDR1 and CDR2 sequences are MNHEY and SVGEGT. This CDR3 comprises 14 residues. V lost 6 bases and J 5 bases, leaving 16 bases between the germline ends. The CDR3 spells CASSEHHGRTEAFF. The CDR3, as DNA: TGTGCCAGCAGCGAACACCACGGGAGGACTGAAGCTTTCTTT.

This clonotype was seen many times. This chain uses TRBV4-1 with TRBJ2-1, with D possibly matching TRBD2 (5 bases). Trimming shortened V by 0 bases and J by 9 bases, and 12 bases separated the two germline ends. Germline V gives CDR1 MGHRA, CDR2 YSYEKL. The CDR3 consists of 14 residues. CDR3 sequence: CASSQDPRESEQFF. Written as DNA, the CDR3 is TGCGCCAGCAGCCAAGATCCGAGGGAGTCTGAGCAGTTCTTC.

The chain recombines TRBV25-1 with TRBJ2-7, with D uncertain. The length of the CDR3 is 11 residues. Between the trimmed V and J ends, which lost 1 base and 9 bases, there was a span of 7 bases. Germline V CDR1 and CDR2: MGHDK, SYGVNS. DNA for the CDR3: TGTGCCAGCAGTGAATTCGACATGCAGTACTTC. It translates to CASSEFDMQYF.

This clonotype occurred a few times. The J gene is TRBJ1-2, the V gene TRBV7-2; no clear D. This CDR3 has 11 amino acids. The germline gives CDR1 SGHTA, CDR2 FQGNSA. Trimming pared 5 bases from V and 7 bases from J, leaving 8 bases between. Here the CDR3 DNA reads TGTGCCAGCAGCAGCCCCGGTGGCTACACCTTC. It is translated as CASSSPGGYTF.

The rearrangement uses TRBV9 and TRBJ2-7; TRBD1 aligns across 7 bases. The CDR3 is made up of 15 amino acids. CDR1 and CDR2 from the germline V gene are SGDLS and YYNGEE. J was trimmed by 2 bases and V by 4 bases; bases with no gene match: 9. Written as DNA, the CDR3 is TGTGCCAGCAGCCGCACAGGGGCTGGGACCTACGAGCAGTACTTC. It yields the protein CASSRTGAGTYEQYF.

This clonotype was detected only a few times. The V gene is TRBV5-6, the J gene TRBJ1-1; D uncertain. The germline V gene encodes CDR1 SGHDT and CDR2 YYEEEE. V lost 3 bases, J lost 5 bases, and 8 bases lay in between. CDR3 length equals 12 residues. CDR3 amino acids: CASSYARTEAFF. The CDR3 nucleotides read TGTGCCAGCAGCTACGCGCGGACTGAAGCTTTCTTT.

The V gene is TRBV20-1, the J gene TRBJ2-1; 11 bases align to TRBD2. Trimming took 6 bases from V and 7 from J; bases not matched to a gene: 14. Per the germline V gene, CDR1 is DFQATT and CDR2 is SNEGSKA (reference sequence). CDR3 length: 16 residues. CDR3 residues: CSAVRLAGGVRNEQFF. The CDR3 DNA reads as TGCAGTGCCGTTCGTTTAGCGGGAGGGGTACGAAATGAGCAGTTCTTC.

This clonotype was seen at least ten times. The chain joins TRBV19 to TRBJ1-5; TRBD1 might be the D (5 bases). The V end was cut by 7 bases, the J end by 6 bases, with 16 bases between. Germline CDR1 LNHDA, CDR2 SQIVND (reference sequence). The CDR3 contains 14 residues. CDR3 coding DNA: TGTGCCAGTATGGGGGAGCATGTGGCTCAGCCCCAGCATTTT. Residues: CASMGEHVAQPQHF.

This chain links TRBV20-1 with TRBJ1-2; weak D call: TRBD1 (6 bases). CDR3 length: 11 residues. V gave up 7 bases and J gave up 5 bases, with 11 bases separating them. Germline CDR1 and CDR2: DFQATT and SNEGSKA (reference sequence). CDR3 coding DNA: TGCAGTGTACCCAGGGGATATGGCTACACCTTC. It encodes CSVPRGYGYTF.

V usage is TRBV6-5 and J usage is TRBJ2-1, with 13 positions matching TRBD2. The length of the CDR3 is 16 residues. The germline V gene has CDR1 MNHEY and CDR2 SVGAGI. The junction had 5 bases not matched to a gene; V was cut back by 0 bases and J by 9 bases. The CDR3 region has the DNA TGTGCCAGCAGTTACTCCTTACTAGCGGGAGGGCTTGAGCAGTTCTTC. Protein: CASSYSLLAGGLEQFF.